The clone carrying this TCR beta chain turned up a few times. Its target is not known. Assay: immunoSEQ multiplex PCR; the TCRdb copy retains only in-frame clones and omits some. The repertoire consists of approximately 89,000 clones, with around nine tenths occurring once and the leading ten covering roughly 2.8%. This record comes from a study of T cell responses to AZD1222 COVID-19 vaccine. Findings and limits, study-wide: Once two AZD1222 doses were given, Spike-specific TCR breadth and depth went up.

Germline V CDR1 and CDR2: WSHSY, SAAADI. The germline V and J ends were trimmed by 10 bases and 2 bases, with 15 bases remaining between them. This CDR3 has 13 amino acids. Sequencing was performed on peripheral blood, taken on day 0 of AZD1222 vaccination. The V and J genes are TRBV10-2 and TRBJ2-7; no definite D call. The TCR was taken from an adult in good health. The CDR3 region is CATSDREPYEQYF. CDR3 bases: TGCGCCACCTCGGACCGAGAACCCTACGAGCAGTACTTC.